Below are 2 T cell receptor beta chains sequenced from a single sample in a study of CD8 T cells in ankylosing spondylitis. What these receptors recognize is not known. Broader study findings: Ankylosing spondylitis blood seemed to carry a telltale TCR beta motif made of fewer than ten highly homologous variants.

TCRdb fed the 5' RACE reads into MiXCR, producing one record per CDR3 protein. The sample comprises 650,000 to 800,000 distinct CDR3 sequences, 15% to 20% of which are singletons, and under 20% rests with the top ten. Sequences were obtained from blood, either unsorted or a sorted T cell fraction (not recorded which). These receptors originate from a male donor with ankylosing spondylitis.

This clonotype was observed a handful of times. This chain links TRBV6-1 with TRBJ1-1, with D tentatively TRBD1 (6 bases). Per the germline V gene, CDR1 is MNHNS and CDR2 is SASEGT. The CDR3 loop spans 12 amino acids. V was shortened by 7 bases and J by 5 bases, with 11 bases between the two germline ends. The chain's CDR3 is CASTERGTEAFF. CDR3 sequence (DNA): TGTGCCAGCACCGAGAGGGGGACTGAAGCTTTCTTT.

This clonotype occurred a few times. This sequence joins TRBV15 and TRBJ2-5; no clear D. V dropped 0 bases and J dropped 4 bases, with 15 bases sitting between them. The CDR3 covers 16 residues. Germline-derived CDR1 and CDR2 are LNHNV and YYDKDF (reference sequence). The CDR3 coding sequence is TGTGCCACCAGCAGAGAAGGCAGCCATGTGGGAGAGACCCAGTACTTC. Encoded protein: CATSREGSHVGETQYF.